The clone carrying this T cell receptor beta chain was seen a handful of times. Antigen specificity is unknown. This beta chain represents an off-target read in a library built for alpha chains; its size is of limited meaning. The time point was: sample taken at primary tumor resection. Tumor, nontumor lung or frozen PBMC supplied whole RNA, sequenced without sorting. The record originates from a study of spatial heterogeneity in lung cancer. Each CDR3 protein is one row after TCRdb ran MiXCR on the 5' RACE reads. The repertoire holds about 13,000 distinct CDR3 sequences, with approximately 4.6% as singletons. Whole-study findings and limits: Tumors with more nonsynonymous mutations had more expanded intratumoral alpha and beta TCRs.

This sample comprised lung tumor tissue, obtained at surgery. The TCR comes from a male donor with early-stage non-small cell lung cancer.

The CDR3 bases are TGCAGCGTTGAAGCGGGACTCGGAGAGACCCAGTACTTC. Its translation is CSVEAGLGETQYF. The chain has TRBV29-1 and TRBJ2-5; possibly TRBD2 for D (6 bases). The germline V gene has CDR1 SQVTM and CDR2 ANQGSEA. The CDR3 has 13 residues. V lost 1 base and J 4 bases, leaving 10 bases between the germline ends. The full variable domain, rest sourced from reference TRBV29-1 and TRBJ2-5, is SAVISQKPSRDICQRGTSLTIQCQVDSQVTMMFWYRQQPGQSLTLIATANQGSEATYESGFVIDKFPISRPNLTFSTLTVSNMSPEDSSIYLCSVEAGLGETQYFGPGTRLLVL.